This TCR beta chain derives from a study of T-cell memory formation after mild COVID-19. The study, taken as a whole, reports: Within pre-infection memory, some responding clones were found, suggesting cross-reactive memory joined.

Constant-segment-primed 5'RACE gave TCR alpha and TCR beta cDNA libraries with sample barcodes and UMIs. MiXCR, applied by TCRdb to the 5' RACE reads, yields one record per CDR3 protein. The table includes a few hundred thousand distinct CDR3 sequences, over 8.5% detected once. Germline V gene data show CDR1 as MNHEY and CDR2 as SMNVEV (reference sequence). V lost 6 bases, J lost 9 bases, and 7 bases stayed unmatched. The CDR3 is 14 amino acids. This clonotype was seen many times. The antigen remains unidentified. Sequencing was carried out using PBMCs or a T cell subset sorted from them (not recorded which). This rearrangement joins TRBV27 to TRBJ1-6, with 8 positions matching TRBD1. The receptor comes from a man between 18 and 35 years old who had mild COVID-19 (a few samples of this study predate the infection). Cell type and time point are not known. The CDR3: CASRSGGGGSPLHF. The CDR3 coding sequence is TGTGCCAGCAGATCAGGGGGCGGGGGTTCACCCCTCCACTTT.